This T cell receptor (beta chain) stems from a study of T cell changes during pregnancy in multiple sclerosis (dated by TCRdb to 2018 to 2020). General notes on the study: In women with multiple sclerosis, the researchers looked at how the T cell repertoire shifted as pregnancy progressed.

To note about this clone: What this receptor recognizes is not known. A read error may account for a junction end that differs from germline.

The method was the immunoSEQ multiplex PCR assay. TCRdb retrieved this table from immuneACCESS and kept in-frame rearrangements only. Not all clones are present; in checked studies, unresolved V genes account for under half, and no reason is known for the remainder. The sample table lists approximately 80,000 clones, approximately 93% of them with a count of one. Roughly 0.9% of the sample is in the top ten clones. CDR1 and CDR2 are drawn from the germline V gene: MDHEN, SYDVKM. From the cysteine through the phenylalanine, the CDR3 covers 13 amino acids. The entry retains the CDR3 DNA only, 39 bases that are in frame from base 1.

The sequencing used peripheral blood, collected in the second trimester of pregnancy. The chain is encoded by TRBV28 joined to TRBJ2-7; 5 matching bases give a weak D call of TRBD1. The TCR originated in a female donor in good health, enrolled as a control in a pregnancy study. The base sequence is TGTGCCAGCAGTTTGGTCGACAGACCGAGCAGTAACTTC. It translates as CASSLVDRPSSNF.